This is a list of T cell receptor beta chains from one sample in a study of blood T cells in healthy people across ages. MiXCR, run by TCRdb on the 5' RACE reads, gives a single entry per CDR3 protein. The sample records 250,000 to 300,000 distinct CDR3 sequences, 25% to 30% being singletons. The sample consisted of blood. The receptor set was obtained from a woman between 70 and 85 years old in good health. The conserved cysteine and the conserved F or W are not part of the CDR3 here.

v_call: TRBV20-1; j_call: TRBJ2-5; cdr3_aa: GAVGAGGETQY
v_call: TRBV20-1; j_call: TRBJ1-4; cdr3_aa: SARTGGSANEKLF
v_call: TRBV7-9; j_call: TRBJ2-3; cdr3_aa: ASSLGAGNTQY
v_call: TRBV5-1; j_call: TRBJ1-1; cdr3_aa: ASSPRALTAEAF
v_call: TRBV6-5; j_call: .; cdr3_aa: ASTAFRDVNEQF
v_call: TRBV5-1; j_call: TRBJ1-6; cdr3_aa: ASSLQGRNSPLH
v_call: TRBV28; j_call: TRBJ1-1; cdr3_aa: ASSSPKDRAGWTEAF
v_call: TRBV12-3/TRBV12-4; j_call: TRBJ1-1; cdr3_aa: ASSPIQGAGTEAF
v_call: TRBV27; j_call: TRBJ2-7; cdr3_aa: ASSLRGQGANEQY
v_call: TRBV28; j_call: TRBJ1-2; cdr3_aa: ASSQTGQGVVGYT
v_call: TRBV11-2; j_call: TRBJ2-7; cdr3_aa: ASSLDQGVIDYEQY
v_call: TRBV5-1; j_call: TRBJ2-6; cdr3_aa: ASSKSSGANVLT
v_call: TRBV20-1; j_call: TRBJ2-5; cdr3_aa: SAMTTGRPS
v_call: TRBV13; j_call: TRBJ2-1; cdr3_aa: ASSSETSGSSYNEQF
v_call: TRBV24-1; j_call: TRBJ1-6; cdr3_aa: ATIRTGLFTSPLH
v_call: TRBV7-9; j_call: TRBJ2-1; cdr3_aa: ASSLAFGTVSVYEQF
v_call: TRBV20-1; j_call: TRBJ2-3; cdr3_aa: SARDQGGSRDTQY
v_call: TRBV5-1; j_call: TRBJ2-1; cdr3_aa: ASRAERYNEQF
v_call: TRBV2; j_call: TRBJ2-6; cdr3_aa: ASSGRGGPGANVLT
v_call: TRBV5-1; j_call: TRBJ1-4; cdr3_aa: ASKKTGSNEKLF
v_call: TRBV28; j_call: TRBJ2-5; cdr3_aa: ASSSGTTEETQY
v_call: TRBV10-2; j_call: TRBJ1-5; cdr3_aa: ASSYGQGAQQPQH
v_call: TRBV12-5; j_call: TRBJ2-1; cdr3_aa: ASGLTLLARGEQF
v_call: TRBV28; j_call: TRBJ1-1; cdr3_aa: ASSRGVNTEAF
v_call: TRBV20-1; j_call: TRBJ2-1; cdr3_aa: SAQSGLAGVFNEQF
v_call: TRBV7-8; j_call: TRBJ1-2; cdr3_aa: ASSLAAGRGHGYT